This T cell receptor beta chain was sequenced in a study of blood T cell repertoires in COVID-19. Overall study context: T cells, B-cell-depleted T cells, or PBMCs supplied cDNA or gDNA.

Trimming removed 3 bases from V and 2 bases from J; junction bases left unmatched: 4. Germline V gene sequence: CDR1 SGHRS, CDR2 YFSETQ. The CDR3 sequence is 16 residues long. In the original processing: Estimates of nucleated cell counts were drawn from the amplification of reference gene primers. The table came from immunoSEQ multiplex PCR; TCRdb's copy has only in-frame clones and leaves some out. V, J and clone size are those of that table, while D and trimming were read from the DNA. Found here are more than 300,000 clones, around 87% of them singletons; the top ten hold around 6%. V gene TRBV5-1 combines with J gene TRBJ2-6, with TRBD1 matching over 8 bases. This receptor was taken from a woman in her fifties or sixties with COVID-19, enrolled during active disease. Sequenced: peripheral blood. The CDR3 spells CASSSQGAAGANVLTF. The CDR3 coding sequence is TGCGCCAGCAGCTCGCAGGGGGCTGCTGGGGCCAACGTCCTGACTTTC.